Listed below are T cell receptor beta chains from one sample, sequenced in a study of shared clonotypes between healthy human individuals. Measured with immunoSEQ multiplex PCR; TCRdb has only the in-frame clones, and not every one. Of about 2.1 million clones in the sample, 85% to 95% are singletons; the top ten hold under 2%. The sample taken for sequencing was naive CD8+ T cells from PBMCs. These receptors were taken from a man aged 18 to 29 in good health. Some clones in this sample may be carry-over from other donors' samples. Each CDR3 is given with its conserved first and last residue.

V gene,J gene,CDR3 protein
TRBV13,TRBJ2-7,CASSLVRQSYEQYF
TRBV25-1,TRBJ2-2,CASSEWEPGELFF
TRBV15,TRBJ2-7,CATSTPGTGLVEQYF
TRBV28,TRBJ1-1,CASSLGQGNTEAFF
TRBV14,TRBJ2-2,CASEGPVNTGELFF
TRBV11-2,TRBJ2-5,CASSLFTGQETQYF
TRBV27,TRBJ2-7,CASRDRGAYEQYF
TRBV28,TRBJ2-7,CASSPFGSWALYEQYF
TRBV28,TRBJ1-2,CASSFGRDDYGYTF
TRBV5-1,TRBJ1-5,CASSLGTASNQPQHF
TRBV27,TRBJ2-1,CASSSQLLYNEQFF
TRBV7-9,TRBJ2-7,CASSPRREGLSEQYF
TRBV6-5,TRBJ2-7,CASRNRDGGGEQYF
TRBV4-3,TRBJ2-1,CASSQGLAQNNEQFF
TRBV27,TRBJ1-2,CASSPTGRSVGYTF
TRBV2,TRBJ2-7,CASRQDPYEQYF
TRBV19,TRBJ1-2,CASSISQGARSGYTF
TRBV7-2,TRBJ2-1,CASSLEVSGSSYNEQFF
TRBV4-3,TRBJ2-3,CASSRNRDRRTQYF
TRBV9,TRBJ1-2,CASSGVNLNGDYGYTF
TRBV4-3,TRBJ2-1,CASSQDYGQNWDEQFF
TRBV5-4,TRBJ1-1,CASSHKPVPNTEAFF
TRBV28,TRBJ1-2,CASSFSTAYGYTF
TRBV27,TRBJ2-1,CASTMGRNYNEQFF
TRBV7-9,TRBJ2-3,CASSLKGADTQYF
TRBV13,TRBJ1-1,CASSTPLEGMNTEAFF
TRBV4-1,TRBJ1-1,CASSLRTGEANTEAFF
TRBV30,.,CAWSVLGKYYEQYF
TRBV27,TRBJ2-2,CASSLILAGGNGELFF
TRBV29-1,TRBJ2-7,CSVDSEDSYEQYF